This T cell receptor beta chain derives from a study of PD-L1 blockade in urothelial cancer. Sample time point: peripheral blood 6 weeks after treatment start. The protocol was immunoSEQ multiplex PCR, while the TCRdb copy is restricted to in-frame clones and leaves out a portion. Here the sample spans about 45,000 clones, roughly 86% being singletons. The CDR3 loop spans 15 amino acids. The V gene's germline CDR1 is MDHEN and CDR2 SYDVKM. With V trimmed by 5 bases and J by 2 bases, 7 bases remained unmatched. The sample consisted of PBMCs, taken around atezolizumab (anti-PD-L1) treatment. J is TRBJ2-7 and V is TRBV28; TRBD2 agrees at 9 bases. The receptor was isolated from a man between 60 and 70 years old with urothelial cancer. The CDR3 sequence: CASSVAGALTYEQYF. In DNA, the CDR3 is TGTGCCAGCAGTGTAGCGGGGGCCCTAACCTACGAGCAGTACTTC.